Listed here are 2 T cell receptor beta chains from one sample, sequenced in a study of T-cell reconstitution after alpha-beta-depleted transplantation in children. Unique molecular identifiers were used to barcode this TCRbeta library. TCRdb reprocessed the PCR reads via MiXCR and lists one record per CDR3 protein. Of around 300,000 distinct CDR3 sequences in the sample, roughly a tenth were seen once. The input for sequencing was PBMCs, taken before TCRalphabeta/CD19-depleted stem cell transplant. Source of these receptors: a boy younger than two with acute myeloid leukemia, due to receive a stem cell transplant.

The genes are TRBV19 and TRBJ1-6, with 9 bases identical to TRBD1. The V gene's germline CDR1 is LNHDA and CDR2 SQIVND (reference sequence). The CDR3 spans 14 residues. After removal of 5 bases from V and 12 bases from J, the junction contained 8 bases not matched to a gene. CDR3 region: CASSGTGRPGPLHF. The CDR3 DNA reads TGTGCCAGTAGTGGGACAGGGAGACCGGGACCCCTCCACTTT.

This clonotype was counted ten times or more. V gene TRBV18 combines with J gene TRBJ2-5, with D perhaps matching TRBD2 (6 bases). Germline values: CDR1 KGHSH, CDR2 LQKENI. The CDR3 has 14 amino acids. Trimming took 5 bases from V and 1 from J, leaving 11 bases between them. The CDR3 DNA reads as TGTGCCAGCTCAGGACGGGACTTCCAAGAGACCCAGTACTTC. Protein: CASSGRDFQETQYF.